The next 10 T cell receptor beta chains were all read from a single sample in a study of cytomegalovirus exposure and HLA in healthy donors. The PCR contained 60 Vbeta and 13 Jbeta primers. Assay: immunoSEQ multiplex PCR; the TCRdb copy retains only in-frame clones and omits some. The table has some 170,000 clones, 60% to 80% seen once. Sequences were obtained from PBMCs. These receptors originate from a man aged 25 to 45 in good health and CMV-seropositive.

V usage is TRBV6-5 and J usage is TRBJ1-1; D is uncertain. Trimming pared 0 bases from V and 4 bases from J, leaving 12 bases between. From germline, CDR1 is MNHEY and CDR2 SVGAGI. The CDR3 sequence is 15 residues long. As DNA, the CDR3 is TGTGCCAGCAGTTACTCGACCGGGGTGGGCACTGAAGCTTTCTTT. Protein: CASSYSTGVGTEAFF.

V and J are TRBV6-1 and TRBJ2-3, with 11 bases matching TRBD2. CDR3 length equals 16 residues. CDR1 is MNHNS and CDR2 is SASEGT in the germline V gene. V shed 3 bases, J shed 2 bases, and the junction held 4 bases outside the gene matches. This CDR3 is CASSDTSGGLTDTQYF. The CDR3 DNA sequence: TGTGCCAGCAGTGACACTAGCGGGGGCCTCACAGATACGCAGTATTTT.

The rearrangement joins TRBV30 to TRBJ2-5; 9 bases match TRBD2. The trim removed 7 bases at V and 4 bases at J, leaving 4 bases unmatched. This CDR3 has 12 residues. Germline CDR1 reads GTSNPN; CDR2 reads SVGIG (reference sequence). In nucleotides, the CDR3 is TGTGCCTTGACTAGCGGAGGAGAGACCCAGTACTTC. Translating gives CALTSGGETQYF.

This clone appeared a single time. The chain is built from TRBV6-1 and TRBJ2-1, with D possibly matching TRBD1 (6 bases). CDR3 length equals 15 residues. V dropped 6 bases and J dropped 4 bases, with 16 bases sitting between them. The germline V gene encodes CDR1 MNHNS and CDR2 SASEGT. CDR3 sequence: CASSAGVSGYNEQFF. The DNA for the CDR3 is TGTGCCAGCAGCGCAGGGGTGAGTGGATACAATGAGCAGTTCTTC.

The table lists this clone with a few counts. The chain is built from TRBV30 and TRBJ2-1, with 7 bases aligning to TRBD1. In germline, CDR1 is GTSNPN, CDR2 SVGIG (reference sequence). The CDR3 is made up of 16 amino acids. Trimming took 2 bases from V and 8 from J; bases not matched to a gene: 15. The CDR3, as DNA: TGTGCCTGGAGTCCTCCCCGGGGCAGGGGGTGGGATGAGCAGTTCTTC. Encoded protein: CAWSPPRGRGWDEQFF. Drawing the rest from reference TRBV30 and TRBJ2-1, the complete variable domain is SQTIHQWPATLVQPVGSPLSLECTVEGTSNPNLYWYRQAAGRGLQLLFYSVGIGQISSEVPQNLSASRPQDRQFILSSKKLLLSDSGFYLCAWSPPRGRGWDEQFFGPGTRLTVL.

For the CDR3, the DNA is TGTGCCAGCAGCTTCGTAGCAACGGGACAGGGGGTTAGAAACACCATATATTTT. Protein sequence: CASSFVATGQGVRNTIYF. The chain carries TRBV11-2 and TRBJ1-3; TRBD1 matches at 11 bases. This CDR3 comprises 18 residues. Germline loops: CDR1 SGHAT, CDR2 FQNNGV. J gave up 5 bases and V 3 bases, and 12 bases lay outside the gene matches.

The V and J genes are TRBV6-4 and TRBJ1-6; 9 bases map to TRBD1. This CDR3 region has 15 residues. Trimming removed 2 bases from V and 6 bases from J; junction bases left unmatched: 2. CDR1 MRHNA and CDR2 SNTAGT come from the germline V gene. The CDR3 region has the DNA TGTGCCAGCAGTGACGGGACAGGGTTTAATTCACCCCTCCACTTT. Translated, it gives CASSDGTGFNSPLHF.

This chain joins TRBV2 and TRBJ1-1, with TRBD1 as a possible D gene (5 bases). The CDR3 loop spans 16 amino acids. V dropped 2 bases and J dropped 3 bases, with 16 bases sitting between them. Germline CDR1 is SNHLY and CDR2 is FYNNEI. The CDR3: CASSEQGWVGDTEAFF. Written as DNA, the CDR3 is TGTGCCAGCAGTGAACAGGGATGGGTCGGAGACACTGAAGCTTTCTTT.

A single count supports this clone. Other DNA sequences in the sample encode the same CDR3. This chain uses TRBV7-6 with TRBJ2-3, with a weak D call TRBD2 (6 bases). Trimming shortened V by 5 bases and J by 4 bases, and 10 bases separated the two germline ends. CDR1 is SGHVS, CDR2 FNYEAQ, per germline. This CDR3 spans 13 amino acids. The CDR3 sequence is CASSLRGADTQYF. The CDR3, as DNA: TGTGCCAGCAGCCTGCGCGGGGCAGATACGCAGTATTTT.

V and J are TRBV27 and TRBJ1-6; tentatively, D is TRBD1 (5 bases). The CDR3 is made up of 16 amino acids. The ends were cut back, 5 bases at V and 3 bases at J, with 14 bases in the middle. Germline-derived CDR1 and CDR2 are MNHEY and SMNVEV (reference sequence). The CDR3 reads CASSRRQGSYNSPLHF. The CDR3 region has the DNA TGTGCCAGCAGTCGCCGCCAGGGAAGCTATAATTCACCCCTCCACTTT.